This entry describes one TCR beta chain. Its matching antigen is unknown. Some clones are missing from TCRdb's copy, which holds only in-frame ones; the method was immunoSEQ multiplex PCR. The sample has roughly 22,000 clones; approximately 89% are singletons. These data belong to a study of untreated major depressive disorder. Study-wide results and caveats: All top five TRBV05-01 clones per subject were private clones.

V shed 5 bases, J shed 2 bases, and the junction held 9 bases outside the gene matches. Germline V lookup: CDR1 SGHTA, CDR2 FQGNSA. The length of the CDR3 is 15 residues. The chain is built from TRBV7-2 and TRBJ2-7, with TRBD2 identical over 7 bases. The TCR comes from a woman aged 40 to 50 in good health. The source material was CD4+ T cells from PBMCs. The CDR3 DNA sequence: TGTGCCAGCAGCCCCCGCGGGGGTGGGACCTACGAGCAGTACTTC. Amino acid sequence: CASSPRGGGTYEQYF.